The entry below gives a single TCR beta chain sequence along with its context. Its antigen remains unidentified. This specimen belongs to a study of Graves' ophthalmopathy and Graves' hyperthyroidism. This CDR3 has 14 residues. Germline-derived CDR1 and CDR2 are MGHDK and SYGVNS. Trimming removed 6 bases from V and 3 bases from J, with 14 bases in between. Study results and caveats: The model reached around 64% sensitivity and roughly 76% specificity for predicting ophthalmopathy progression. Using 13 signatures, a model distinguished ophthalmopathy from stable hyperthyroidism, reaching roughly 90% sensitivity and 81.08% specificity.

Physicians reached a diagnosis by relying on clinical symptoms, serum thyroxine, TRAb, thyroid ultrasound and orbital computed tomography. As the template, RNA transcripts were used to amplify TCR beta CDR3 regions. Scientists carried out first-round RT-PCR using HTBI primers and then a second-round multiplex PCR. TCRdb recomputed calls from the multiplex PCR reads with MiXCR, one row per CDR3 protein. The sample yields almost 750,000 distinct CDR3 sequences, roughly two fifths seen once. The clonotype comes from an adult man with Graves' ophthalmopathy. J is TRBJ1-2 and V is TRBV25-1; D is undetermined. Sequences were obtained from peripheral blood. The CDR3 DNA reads TGTGCCAGCAGCGACTCTGTCACGCACTATGGCTACACCTTC. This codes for CASSDSVTHYGYTF.